Sequencing of this TCR beta chain was carried out in a study of shared clonotypes between healthy human individuals. Only in-frame clones appear in the TCRdb table, and some are missing; sequencing was by immunoSEQ multiplex PCR. Of around 700,000 clones in the sample, about 78% were seen once. CDR1 and CDR2 from the germline V gene are SNHLY and FYNNEI. This CDR3 has 15 residues. V was pared by 6 bases and J by 1 base, with 6 bases of the junction left unmatched. This clone was detected a few times. As yet, its antigen is unknown. This CDR3 is also generated by other DNA sequences in the sample. Points from the study as a whole: Generation probabilities were higher for clonotypes shared across all four sorted-subset donors than for unshared ones.

Source material: memory CD4+ T cells sorted from blood. Sample subset: CD45RA-negative fraction. This TCR came from a woman under 40 in good health. The chain joins TRBV2 to TRBJ2-3, with TRBD2 identical over 8 bases. The CDR3 region is CASSLLTSGTDTQYF. CDR3 DNA: TGTGCCAGCAGCCTTCTGACTAGCGGCACAGATACGCAGTATTTT.